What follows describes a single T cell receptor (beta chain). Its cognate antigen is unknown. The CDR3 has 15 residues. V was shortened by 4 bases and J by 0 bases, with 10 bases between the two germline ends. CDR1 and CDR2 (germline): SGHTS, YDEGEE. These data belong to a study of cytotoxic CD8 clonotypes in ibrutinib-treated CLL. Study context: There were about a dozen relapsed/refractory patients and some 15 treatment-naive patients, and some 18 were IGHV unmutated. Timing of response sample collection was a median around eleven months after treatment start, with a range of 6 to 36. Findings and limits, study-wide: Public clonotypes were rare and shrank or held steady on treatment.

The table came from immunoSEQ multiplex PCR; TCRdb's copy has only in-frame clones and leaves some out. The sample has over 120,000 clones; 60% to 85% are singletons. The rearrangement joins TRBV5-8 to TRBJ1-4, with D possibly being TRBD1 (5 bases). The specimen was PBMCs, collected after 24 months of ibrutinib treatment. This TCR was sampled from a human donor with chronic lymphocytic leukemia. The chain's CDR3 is CASSAGTATNEKLFF. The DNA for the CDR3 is TGTGCCAGCAGCGCGGGGACCGCAACTAATGAAAAACTGTTTTTT.